A selection of T cell receptor beta chains follows, all from one sample in a study of CD8 T cells in ankylosing spondylitis. TCRdb passed the 5' RACE reads through MiXCR, listing each CDR3 protein once. The top ten hold around 7% of the sample, which has about 540,000 distinct CDR3 sequences, 9.5% to 15% seen once. Sequenced input: blood, either unsorted or a sorted T cell fraction (not recorded which). Every receptor here comes from a male donor with ankylosing spondylitis. Each CDR3 is given with its conserved first and last residue. Each record gives: J gene, V gene, D gene, clone size, CDR3 protein, CDR3 DNA. D genes are given only for firm matches. Clone size is shown for a subset of rows, as once, few, many or a class of expanded clone.

J gene: TRBJ2-4
V gene: TRBV11-2
D gene: -
clone size: few
CDR3 protein: CASSLGAGGERGQYF
CDR3 DNA: TGTGCCAGCAGCTTAGGTGCAGGAGGGGAAAGAGGCCAGTACTTC

J gene: TRBJ2-1
V gene: TRBV20-1
D gene: -
clone size: few
CDR3 protein: CSALLTGTGNEQFF
CDR3 DNA: TGCAGTGCTCTCTTGACAGGGACTGGAAATGAGCAGTTCTTC

J gene: TRBJ2-2
V gene: TRBV12-3/TRBV12-4
D gene: TRBD1
clone size: many
CDR3 protein: CASSLTGSTGELFF
CDR3 DNA: TGTGCCAGCAGTCTGACAGGGTCCACCGGGGAGCTGTTTTTT

J gene: TRBJ2-3
V gene: TRBV6-6
D gene: -
clone size: few
CDR3 protein: CASTMGTDTQYF
CDR3 DNA: TGTGCCAGCACCATGGGAACGGATACGCAGTATTTT

J gene: TRBJ1-3
V gene: TRBV3-1
D gene: -
clone size: few
CDR3 protein: CASSQPGVYTNTIYF
CDR3 DNA: TGTGCCAGCAGCCAACCGGGTGTTTATACCAACACCATATATTTT

J gene: TRBJ2-3
V gene: TRBV3-1
D gene: -
clone size: many
CDR3 protein: CASSQPGGLADTQYF
CDR3 DNA: TGTGCCAGCAGCCAACCCGGGGGGCTCGCAGATACGCAGTATTTT

J gene: TRBJ2-1
V gene: TRBV19
D gene: TRBD2
clone size: -
CDR3 protein: CASTTSEWNNEQFF
CDR3 DNA: TGTGCCAGTACGACTAGCGAGTGGAACAATGAGCAGTTCTTC

J gene: TRBJ2-1
V gene: TRBV19
D gene: TRBD1
clone size: -
CDR3 protein: CATRDRTSYNEQFF
CDR3 DNA: TGTGCCACGAGGGACAGGACGTCCTACAATGAGCAGTTCTTC

J gene: TRBJ2-3
V gene: TRBV3-1
D gene: TRBD2
clone size: -
CDR3 protein: CATHSGITDTQYF
CDR3 DNA: TGTGCCACCCATAGCGGGATCACAGATACGCAGTATTTT

J gene: TRBJ2-2
V gene: TRBV12-5
D gene: -
clone size: -
CDR3 protein: CASGLVSGANTGELFF
CDR3 DNA: TGTGCTAGTGGTTTGGTGTCAGGAGCTAACACCGGGGAGCTGTTTTTT

J gene: TRBJ2-3
V gene: TRBV11-3
D gene: TRBD2
clone size: -
CDR3 protein: CASSLDLLAGVSDTQYF
CDR3 DNA: TGTGCCAGCAGCTTAGATCTCCTAGCGGGAGTCTCAGATACGCAGTATTTT

J gene: TRBJ2-7
V gene: TRBV11-2
D gene: -
clone size: -
CDR3 protein: CASSLGHRTEWEQYF
CDR3 DNA: TGTGCCAGCAGCTTAGGACACCGGACAGAGTGGGAGCAGTACTTC

J gene: TRBJ1-5
V gene: TRBV4-2
D gene: -
clone size: -
CDR3 protein: CASSQNPQGDQPQHF
CDR3 DNA: TGTGCCAGCAGCCAAAATCCTCAGGGTGATCAGCCCCAGCATTTT

J gene: TRBJ1-2
V gene: TRBV5-1
D gene: TRBD1
clone size: many
CDR3 protein: CASSFGQGSNYGYTF
CDR3 DNA: TGCGCCAGCAGCTTTGGACAGGGCTCTAACTATGGCTACACCTTC

J gene: TRBJ2-3
V gene: TRBV4-2
D gene: -
clone size: -
CDR3 protein: CASSPGGGPGTDTQYF
CDR3 DNA: TGTGCCAGCAGCCCTGGGGGGGGGCCGGGCACAGATACGCAGTATTTT

J gene: TRBJ1-1
V gene: TRBV6-1
D gene: -
clone size: -
CDR3 protein: CASTSGGFTEAFF
CDR3 DNA: TGTGCCAGCACCTCGGGGGGGTTCACTGAAGCTTTCTTT

J gene: TRBJ1-2
V gene: TRBV6-5
D gene: -
clone size: -
CDR3 protein: CASRLGQTNYGYTF
CDR3 DNA: TGTGCCAGCAGACTCGGACAGACCAACTATGGCTACACCTTC

J gene: TRBJ2-5
V gene: TRBV5-1
D gene: TRBD2
clone size: few
CDR3 protein: CASSFSAGARETQYF
CDR3 DNA: TGCGCCAGCAGCTTCTCAGCGGGAGCAAGGGAGACCCAGTACTTC

J gene: TRBJ1-5
V gene: TRBV6-1
D gene: -
clone size: few
CDR3 protein: CASSEGQNSNQPQHF
CDR3 DNA: TGTGCCAGCAGTGAAGGTCAGAATAGCAATCAGCCCCAGCATTTT

J gene: TRBJ2-3
V gene: TRBV20-1
D gene: TRBD2
clone size: few
CDR3 protein: CSARVLVTSGRQWDTQYF
CDR3 DNA: TGCAGTGCTAGAGTTTTAGTAACTAGCGGGAGACAGTGGGATACGCAGTATTTT

J gene: TRBJ2-7
V gene: TRBV7-2
D gene: TRBD2
clone size: -
CDR3 protein: CASSFSGASYEQYF
CDR3 DNA: TGTGCCAGCAGCTTTAGCGGGGCCTCCTACGAGCAGTACTTC

J gene: TRBJ2-1
V gene: TRBV20-1
D gene: TRBD2
clone size: -
CDR3 protein: CSARSGTLVYNEQFF
CDR3 DNA: TGCAGTGCTAGGAGCGGGACCTTGGTGTACAATGAGCAGTTCTTC

J gene: TRBJ2-2
V gene: TRBV4-2
D gene: TRBD2
clone size: -
CDR3 protein: CASSLAGGYTGELFF
CDR3 DNA: TGTGCCAGCAGCCTAGCGGGAGGGTACACCGGGGAGCTGTTTTTT

J gene: TRBJ2-1
V gene: TRBV20-1
D gene: TRBD2
clone size: many
CDR3 protein: CSAGLAGGNEQFF
CDR3 DNA: TGCAGCGCTGGACTAGCGGGAGGGAATGAGCAGTTCTTC

J gene: TRBJ2-2
V gene: TRBV29-1
D gene: -
clone size: many
CDR3 protein: CSVRAARNTGELFF
CDR3 DNA: TGCAGCGTGAGGGCAGCACGGAACACCGGGGAGCTGTTTTTT

J gene: TRBJ1-3
V gene: TRBV5-1
D gene: -
clone size: few
CDR3 protein: CASSLAGGAEGNTIYF
CDR3 DNA: TGCGCCAGCAGCTTGGCTGGGGGCGCGGAAGGAAATACCATATATTTT

J gene: TRBJ2-6
V gene: TRBV12-3/TRBV12-4
D gene: -
clone size: many
CDR3 protein: CASSLGQFNVLTF
CDR3 DNA: TGTGCCAGCAGTTTAGGACAGTTCAACGTCCTGACTTTC

J gene: TRBJ2-1
V gene: TRBV24-1
D gene: TRBD2
clone size: once
CDR3 protein: CATSDNPPGGNEQFF
CDR3 DNA: TGTGCCACCAGTGATAATCCCCCCGGGGGGAATGAGCAGTTCTTC

J gene: TRBJ2-3
V gene: TRBV20-1
D gene: TRBD2
clone size: few
CDR3 protein: CSARRTSETTDTQYF
CDR3 DNA: TGCAGTGCTAGAAGGACTAGCGAAACTACAGATACGCAGTATTTT

J gene: TRBJ1-6
V gene: TRBV5-1
D gene: -
clone size: few
CDR3 protein: CASSLAQANNSPLHF
CDR3 DNA: TGCGCCAGCAGCTTGGCCCAGGCTAATAATTCACCCCTCCACTTT

J gene: TRBJ2-3
V gene: TRBV7-9
D gene: TRBD2
clone size: -
CDR3 protein: CASSFGGSSGTQYF
CDR3 DNA: TGTGCCAGCAGCTTCGGCGGGAGTTCGGGTACGCAGTATTTT

J gene: TRBJ2-1
V gene: TRBV9
D gene: TRBD2
clone size: -
CDR3 protein: CASSTVGGSSYNEQFF
CDR3 DNA: TGTGCCAGCAGCACCGTTGGCGGGAGCTCCTACAATGAGCAGTTCTTC

J gene: TRBJ1-2
V gene: TRBV20-1
D gene: -
clone size: -
CDR3 protein: CSAVGTSYGYTF
CDR3 DNA: TGCAGTGCTGTCGGGACATCTTATGGCTACACCTTC

J gene: TRBJ2-1
V gene: TRBV20-1
D gene: -
clone size: -
CDR3 protein: CSASGAGTDNEQFF
CDR3 DNA: TGCAGTGCTAGTGGGGCGGGAACTGACAATGAGCAGTTCTTC

J gene: TRBJ1-2
V gene: TRBV12-3/TRBV12-4
D gene: TRBD1
clone size: -
CDR3 protein: CASSLWGQGANRGYTF
CDR3 DNA: TGTGCCAGCAGTTTATGGGGCCAGGGGGCAAATCGGGGCTACACCTTC

J gene: TRBJ2-5
V gene: TRBV6-6
D gene: -
clone size: few
CDR3 protein: CASTLTFRETQYF
CDR3 DNA: TGTGCCAGCACCCTGACATTCAGGGAGACCCAGTACTTC

J gene: TRBJ1-2
V gene: TRBV6-6
D gene: -
clone size: -
CDR3 protein: CASSYEISMGSTF
CDR3 DNA: TGTGCCAGCAGTTACGAAATTTCTATGGGGTCCACCTTC

J gene: TRBJ1-4
V gene: TRBV7-9
D gene: -
clone size: -
CDR3 protein: CASSFGGGEKLFF
CDR3 DNA: TGTGCCAGCAGCTTTGGAGGTGGAGAAAAACTGTTTTTT

J gene: TRBJ1-2
V gene: TRBV3-1
D gene: -
clone size: -
CDR3 protein: CASSHTGRYGYTF
CDR3 DNA: TGTGCCAGCAGCCATACAGGCAGATATGGCTACACCTTC

J gene: TRBJ1-2
V gene: TRBV7-2
D gene: -
clone size: -
CDR3 protein: CASSFPGYGYTF
CDR3 DNA: TGTGCCAGCAGCTTCCCGGGCTATGGCTACACCTTC

J gene: TRBJ2-1
V gene: TRBV14
D gene: -
clone size: few
CDR3 protein: CASSPIAGSRYINEQFF
CDR3 DNA: TGTGCCAGCAGCCCTATTGCGGGAAGTCGATATATCAATGAGCAGTTCTTC

J gene: TRBJ2-2
V gene: TRBV29-1
D gene: TRBD1
clone size: -
CDR3 protein: CSVGTGFTGELFF
CDR3 DNA: TGCAGCGTTGGGACAGGGTTCACCGGGGAGCTGTTTTTT

J gene: TRBJ1-1
V gene: TRBV20-1
D gene: -
clone size: -
CDR3 protein: CSARDRSEWDTEAFF
CDR3 DNA: TGCAGTGCTAGAGATCGGAGTGAATGGGACACTGAAGCTTTCTTT

J gene: TRBJ2-7
V gene: TRBV2
D gene: -
clone size: -
CDR3 protein: CASSETGEQYF
CDR3 DNA: TGTGCCAGCAGTGAGACGGGCGAGCAGTACTTC

J gene: TRBJ2-1
V gene: TRBV5-1
D gene: -
clone size: few
CDR3 protein: CASSFTVHLNNEQFF
CDR3 DNA: TGCGCCAGCAGCTTTACAGTCCATCTAAACAATGAGCAGTTCTTC

J gene: TRBJ1-1
V gene: TRBV3-1
D gene: -
clone size: few
CDR3 protein: CASSQLGGTEAFF
CDR3 DNA: TGTGCCAGCAGCCAACTGGGGGGCACTGAAGCTTTCTTT

J gene: TRBJ1-1
V gene: TRBV12-3/TRBV12-4
D gene: -
clone size: -
CDR3 protein: CASRSGWTEAFF
CDR3 DNA: TGTGCCAGCAGGAGCGGGTGGACTGAAGCTTTCTTT

J gene: TRBJ2-7
V gene: TRBV5-1
D gene: -
clone size: few
CDR3 protein: CASSSQGGGNPYEQYF
CDR3 DNA: TGCGCCAGCAGCTCGCAGGGGGGGGGCAACCCCTACGAGCAGTACTTC

J gene: TRBJ1-1
V gene: TRBV10-3
D gene: -
clone size: -
CDR3 protein: CAIRGQSSPNTEAFF
CDR3 DNA: TGTGCCATCAGGGGCCAGTCATCTCCAAACACTGAAGCTTTCTTT

J gene: TRBJ1-2
V gene: TRBV30
D gene: TRBD1
clone size: -
CDR3 protein: CAWSDRGLGYTF
CDR3 DNA: TGTGCCTGGAGTGACAGGGGGCTTGGCTACACCTTC

J gene: TRBJ1-1
V gene: TRBV6-1
D gene: -
clone size: -
CDR3 protein: CASREDSEAFF
CDR3 DNA: TGTGCCAGCAGGGAGGACAGTGAAGCTTTCTTT

J gene: TRBJ2-1
V gene: TRBV28
D gene: -
clone size: few
CDR3 protein: CASSLSFQGNEQFF
CDR3 DNA: TGTGCCAGCAGTTTATCCTTTCAGGGCAATGAGCAGTTCTTC

J gene: TRBJ2-5
V gene: TRBV6-5
D gene: -
clone size: few
CDR3 protein: CASSYSGLGQETQYF
CDR3 DNA: TGTGCCAGCAGTTACTCGGGTCTGGGCCAAGAGACCCAGTACTTC

J gene: TRBJ1-4
V gene: TRBV7-9
D gene: -
clone size: many
CDR3 protein: CASSPTGSSNEKLFF
CDR3 DNA: TGTGCCAGCAGCCCCACAGGGAGTTCTAATGAAAAACTGTTTTTT